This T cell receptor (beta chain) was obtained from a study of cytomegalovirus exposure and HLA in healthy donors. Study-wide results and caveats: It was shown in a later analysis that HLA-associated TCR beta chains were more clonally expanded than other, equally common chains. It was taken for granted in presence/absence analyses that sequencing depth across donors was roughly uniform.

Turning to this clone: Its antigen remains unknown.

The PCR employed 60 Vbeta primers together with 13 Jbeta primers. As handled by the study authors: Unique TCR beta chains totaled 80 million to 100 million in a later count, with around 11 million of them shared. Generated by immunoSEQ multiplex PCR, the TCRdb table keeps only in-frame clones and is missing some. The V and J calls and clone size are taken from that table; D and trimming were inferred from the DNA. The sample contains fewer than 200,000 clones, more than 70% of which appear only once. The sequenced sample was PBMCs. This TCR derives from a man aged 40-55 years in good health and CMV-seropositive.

CDR3 residues: CASSFPGYNEQFF. The CDR3 DNA reads TGTGCCAGCAGCTTTCCCGGTTACAATGAGCAGTTCTTC. J is TRBJ2-1 and V is TRBV5-4; D remains ambiguous. Trimming stripped 2 bases from V and 4 bases from J, with 7 bases between. CDR3 size: 13 residues. The V gene's germline CDR1 is SGHNT and CDR2 YYREEE (reference sequence).